Listed here is a single T cell receptor beta chain. Germline loops: CDR1 LNHDA, CDR2 SQIVND (reference sequence). The trim removed 5 bases at V and 4 bases at J, leaving 13 bases unmatched. The CDR3 has 19 amino acids. The data stem from a study of OX40 agonist ivuxolimab in advanced cancers. Measured with immunoSEQ multiplex PCR; TCRdb has only the in-frame clones, and not every one. The sample lists tens of thousands of clones, around 84% occurring once. The sample was CD4+ or CD8+ T cells sorted from blood, taken in a trial of the OX40 agonist ivuxolimab. The receptor was derived from an adult with an advanced solid tumor such as melanoma, head and neck, liver or kidney cancer. The chain couples TRBV19 to TRBJ2-1, with 14 nucleotides matching TRBD2. The CDR3 coding sequence is TGTGCCAGTAGTCCCTCCTCCCCGGGACTAGCGGGGGCGTACAATGAGCAGTTCTTC. Translated, it gives CASSPSSPGLAGAYNEQFF.